The clone carrying this T cell receptor beta chain was recorded only once. The antigen remains undetermined. Assay: immunoSEQ multiplex PCR; the TCRdb copy retains only in-frame clones and omits some. The data hold about 32,000 clones, with about 79% observed a single time. This entry belongs to a study of PD-L1 blockade in urothelial cancer. In the study overall: From about 2014, patients received atezolizumab, given as 1,200 mg intravenously every 3 weeks. General observations from the study: TCR clonality was measured in pretreatment peripheral blood. Clonality below the median predicted better survival.

The diagnosis in patients was locally advanced or metastatic urothelial carcinoma. Per patient, between 1 and 8 samples were collected at pretreatment and on-treatment time points. Germline values: CDR1 WNHNN, CDR2 SYGVQD (reference sequence). J gave up 2 bases and V 3 bases, and 2 bases lay outside the gene matches. The CDR3 covers 15 residues. The gene calls are TRBV10-1 and TRBJ1-3; TRBD1 aligns across 9 bases. This material consisted of PBMCs, taken around atezolizumab (anti-PD-L1) treatment. This receptor was identified in a man between 60 and 75 years old with urothelial cancer. This chain's CDR3 is CASSDRTGAGNTIYF. The CDR3 DNA reads TGCGCCAGCAGTGACCGGACAGGGGCTGGAAACACCATATATTTT.